This T cell receptor beta chain was sequenced in a study of T cell repertoires in cytomegalovirus infection. Each CDR3 protein gets one entry after TCRdb re-called the reads with MiXCR. The repertoire consists of approximately 600,000 distinct CDR3 sequences, with approximately 40% occurring once and the leading ten covering 40% to 60%. The CDR3 runs to 14 residues. After removal of 2 bases from V and 2 bases from J, the junction contained 2 bases not matched to a gene. The germline CDR1 and CDR2 sequences are SGHTA and FQGNSA. Concerning this clonotype itself: What it recognizes is unknown.

The TCR originated in a human donor in good health (CMV status not recorded). Some clones in this sample may be carry-over from other donors' samples. J is TRBJ2-7 and V is TRBV7-2, with TRBD2 matching over 8 bases. Sequencing was performed on cultured PBMCs, taken from culture after CMV antigen stimulation. The CDR3: CASSLTGRAYEQYF. CDR3 coding DNA: TGTGCCAGCAGCTTAACCGGGAGGGCCTACGAGCAGTACTTC. The entire variable domain, with the rest obtained from reference TRBV7-2 and TRBJ2-7, is as follows: GAGVSQSPSNKVTEKGKDVELRCDPISGHTALYWYRQSLGQGLEFLIYFQGNSAPDKSGLPSDRFSAERTGGSVSTLTIQRTQQEDSAVYLCASSLTGRAYEQYFGPGTRLTVT.